This TCR beta chain was identified in a study of blood T cells in healthy people across ages. Notes on the study in general: When set beside aged donors, long-lived donors presented more naive CD4+ cells and higher diversity. No conclusive comparison of naive versus antigen-experienced cells was possible with unsorted PBMCs. Across the age range, TCR beta diversity per million T cells fell in a roughly linear way.

Peripheral blood, about 9.3 milliliters per donor, was collected. The use of a sample-barcoded 5' primer and a J-beta primer mix characterized a second PCR of roughly 7 to 11 cycles. TCRdb reanalysed the 5' RACE reads using MiXCR and keeps one entry per CDR3 protein. This table has some 640,000 distinct CDR3 sequences, about 30% appearing once. Germline V gene data show CDR1 as MNHNS and CDR2 as SASEGT. The CDR3 is made up of 14 amino acids. V shed 3 bases and J shed 5 bases, with 11 bases lying between them. This clonotype occurred a few times. Its antigen is unidentified. The chain is built from TRBV6-1 and TRBJ1-5, with unresolved D. This TCR came from a woman of 80 years or more in good health. Sequencing was done on a sample of blood. The CDR3 sequence: CASSDRYRDQPQHF. For the CDR3, the DNA is TGTGCCAGCAGTGACCGGTATCGGGATCAGCCCCAGCATTTT.